A single sample gave rise to the 21 T cell receptor beta chains below, sequenced in a study of OX40 agonist ivuxolimab in advanced cancers. The assay was immunoSEQ multiplex PCR, and TCRdb's table has in-frame clones only and misses some. The sample lists 60,000 to 70,000 clones, approximately 86% occurring once. The sample in question was CD4+ or CD8+ T cells sorted from blood, obtained in a trial of the OX40 agonist ivuxolimab. These receptors all stem from an adult with an advanced solid tumor such as melanoma, head and neck, liver or kidney cancer.

This chain links TRBV9 with TRBJ1-2, with 8 bases that match TRBD1. The germline CDR1 and CDR2 sequences are SGDLS and YYNGEE. After removal of 3 bases from V and 7 bases from J, the junction contained 8 bases not matched to a gene. The CDR3 sequence is 14 residues long. The CDR3 loop is CASSAPGTGIGYTF. In nucleotides, the CDR3 is TGTGCCAGCAGCGCACCGGGGACAGGTATTGGCTACACCTTC.

V gene TRBV30 combines with J gene TRBJ1-6; 10 bases fit TRBD1. In germline, CDR1 is GTSNPN, CDR2 SVGIG (reference sequence). The CDR3 runs to 16 residues. V lost 2 bases and J lost 10; bases outside the gene matches: 11. The chain's CDR3 is CAWSRSRDRGQSPLHF. For the CDR3, the DNA is TGTGCCTGGAGTAGGAGCCGGGACAGGGGACAATCACCCCTCCACTTT.

The CDR3 spells CASSGYHQETQYF. DNA for the CDR3: TGTGCCAGTAGTGGATACCACCAAGAGACCCAGTACTTC. This chain joins TRBV19 and TRBJ2-5; D uncertain. V lost 5 bases and J 0 bases, leaving 7 bases between the germline ends. The CDR3 runs 13 residues. Germline values: CDR1 LNHDA, CDR2 SQIVND (reference sequence).

The J gene is TRBJ1-1, the V gene TRBV13; TRBD1 matches 7 bases. The CDR3 has 16 amino acids. From germline, CDR1 is PRHDT and CDR2 FYEKMQ (reference sequence). V gave up 3 bases and J gave up 1 base; unmatched junction bases: 8. CDR3 amino acids: CASSFRQGRGNTEAFF. In DNA form, the CDR3 reads TGTGCCAGCAGCTTCAGACAGGGTAGGGGGAACACTGAAGCTTTCTTT.

V is TRBV4-2 and J is TRBJ2-7; 8 bases map to TRBD1. This CDR3 region has 16 residues. Germline V gene lookup returns CDR1 LGHNA and CDR2 YNFKEQ. V lost 0 bases and J lost 5; bases outside the gene matches: 9. The DNA of the CDR3 is TGTGCCAGCAGCCAAGATTTCACAGGGGGAAGGAACGAGCAGTACTTC. Translating gives CASSQDFTGGRNEQYF.

This rearrangement joins TRBV28 to TRBJ1-2; tentatively, D is TRBD1 (5 bases). The CDR3 is 13 amino acids. CDR1 and CDR2 (germline): MDHEN, SYDVKM. Trimming removed 3 bases from V and 9 bases from J, with 14 bases in between. The CDR3 nucleotides read TGTGCCAGCAGTTTTAGGGACCTCCTCCGCTACACCTTC. It encodes CASSFRDLLRYTF.

The V gene is TRBV9, the J gene TRBJ2-7, with 9 bases identical to TRBD2. This CDR3 is 13 amino acids long. V gave up 0 bases and J gave up 7 bases; unmatched junction bases: 2. CDR1 and CDR2 (germline): SGDLS, YYNGEE. This CDR3 reads CASSVDLAGEQYF. The CDR3 coding sequence is TGTGCCAGCAGCGTAGACCTAGCGGGGGAGCAGTACTTC.

The rearrangement links TRBV15 to TRBJ1-3; D is ambiguous. The CDR3 spans 18 residues. V lost 0 bases and J lost 0, with 15 bases in between. From germline, CDR1 is LNHNV and CDR2 YYDKDF (reference sequence). The chain's CDR3 is CATSRDRLGTVSGNTIYF. In nucleotides, the CDR3 is TGTGCCACCAGCAGAGATCGGTTAGGTACCGTCTCTGGAAACACCATATATTTT.

This clone was observed once. The V gene is TRBV19, the J gene TRBJ1-1, with D tentatively TRBD1 (5 bases). In germline, CDR1 is LNHDA, CDR2 SQIVND (reference sequence). The CDR3 loop spans 14 amino acids. V gave up 7 bases and J gave up 1 base, with 13 bases separating them. The CDR3 reads CASKPGTANTEAFF. As DNA, the CDR3 is TGTGCCAGTAAGCCCGGGACGGCGAACACTGAAGCTTTCTTT.

V usage is TRBV7-9 and J usage is TRBJ2-3; TRBD2 agrees at 8 bases. From germline, CDR1 is SEHNR and CDR2 FQNEAQ (reference sequence). CDR3 length equals 18 residues. V trimming: 4 bases; J trimming: 4 bases; junction bases outside the gene matches: 16. The CDR3 region has the DNA TGTGCCAGCAGCTCGCCGGGACTAGGGGCCCTGATTGCAGATACGCAGTATTTT. As protein: CASSSPGLGALIADTQYF. Filled out from reference TRBV7-9 and TRBJ2-3, the complete variable domain reads DTGVSQNPRHKITKRGQNVTFRCDPISEHNRLYWYRQTLGQGPEFLTYFQNEAQLEKSRLLSDRFSAERPKGSFSTLEIQRTEQGDSAMYLCASSSPGLGALIADTQYFGPGTRLTVL.

The chain carries TRBV5-1 and TRBJ2-7; D unclear. The V end lost 4 bases, the J end lost 1 base, and 12 bases lay between the germline ends. The CDR3 loop spans 14 amino acids. Germline loops: CDR1 SGHRS, CDR2 YFSETQ. The CDR3 DNA sequence: TGCGCCAGCAGCGAGTTCGCGTCGTCCTACGAGCAGTACTTC. Translation: CASSEFASSYEQYF. The full variable domain, rest sourced from reference TRBV5-1 and TRBJ2-7, is KAGVTQTPRYLIKTRGQQVTLSCSPISGHRSVSWYQQTPGQGLQFLFEYFSETQRNKGNFPGRFSGRQFSNSRSEMNVSTLELGDSALYLCASSEFASSYEQYFGPGTRLTVT.

This chain uses TRBV14 with TRBJ2-7; D possibly uses TRBD1 or TRBD2 (5 bases each). The length of the CDR3 is 16 residues. CDR1 and CDR2 from the germline V gene are SGHDN and FVKESK. Trimming cost V 4 bases and J 0 bases, with 16 bases left between them. CDR3 protein: CASSPGAHRRSYEQYF. As DNA, the CDR3 is TGTGCCAGCAGCCCCGGGGCTCACAGGCGCTCCTACGAGCAGTACTTC.

This chain connects TRBV5-1 to TRBJ2-7; D gene uncertain. Per the germline V gene, CDR1 is SGHRS and CDR2 is YFSETQ. The length of the CDR3 is 14 residues. The V and J ends lost 4 bases and 2 bases respectively, with 13 bases between them. CDR3 DNA: TGCGCCAGCAGCCCCGATGCCCATACCTACGAGCAGTACTTC. This gives the protein CASSPDAHTYEQYF.

This chain uses TRBV28 with TRBJ1-1; D may be TRBD1 (6 bases). From germline, CDR1 is MDHEN and CDR2 SYDVKM. Trimming took off 7 bases at V and 3 bases at J, with 9 bases between the two ends. This CDR3 spans 12 amino acids. CDR3 in amino acids: CASKEGDTEAFF. The CDR3 bases are TGTGCCAGCAAGGAGGGGGACACTGAAGCTTTCTTT.

This clone has a single count. V usage is TRBV6-5 and J usage is TRBJ1-3; weak D call: TRBD1 (5 bases). This CDR3 has 16 residues. V lost 4 bases and J lost 3, with 16 bases in between. In germline, CDR1 is MNHEY, CDR2 SVGAGI. The CDR3 region is CASSLDRYHGGNTIYF. DNA of the CDR3: TGTGCCAGCAGTTTAGACAGATACCACGGTGGAAACACCATATATTTT.

This chain joins TRBV5-1 and TRBJ2-1; D is unclear. Per the germline V gene, CDR1 is SGHRS and CDR2 is YFSETQ. Trimming shortened V by 0 bases and J by 9 bases, and 13 bases separated the two germline ends. The CDR3 is 14 amino acids. CDR3 loop: CASSLGEAEAEQFF. The CDR3 DNA reads as TGCGCCAGCAGCTTGGGTGAGGCTGAGGCTGAGCAGTTCTTC.

The gene calls are TRBV27 and TRBJ1-6, with 9 bases matching TRBD1. J was trimmed by 8 bases and V by 3 bases; bases with no gene match: 8. The CDR3 has 16 residues. Germline loops: CDR1 MNHEY, CDR2 SMNVEV (reference sequence). The CDR3 sequence is CASSFVRGQGHSPLHF. In DNA, the CDR3 is TGTGCCAGCAGTTTTGTACGGGGACAGGGCCATTCACCCCTCCACTTT.

The chain has TRBV15 and TRBJ2-5, with D perhaps matching TRBD2 (5 bases). Trimming cost V 5 bases and J 7 bases, with 17 bases left between them. Germline assignment: CDR1 LNHNV and CDR2 YYDKDF (reference sequence). This CDR3 contains 14 residues. The CDR3 spells CATSAQGGVGTQYF. In DNA form, the CDR3 reads TGTGCCACCAGCGCCCAAGGAGGCGTGGGGACCCAGTACTTC. Complete variable domain (other parts from reference TRBV15 and TRBJ2-5): DAMVIQNPRYQVTQFGKPVTLSCSQTLNHNVMYWYQQKSSQAPKLLFHYYDKDFNNEADTPDNFQSRRPNTSFCFLDIRSPGLGDTAMYLCATSAQGGVGTQYFGPGTRLLVL.

This clone was recorded once. This chain connects TRBV9 to TRBJ2-3; 7 bases are shared with TRBD2. Trimming took 4 bases from V and 6 from J; bases not matched to a gene: 14. In germline, CDR1 is SGDLS, CDR2 YYNGEE. The CDR3 totals 16 residues. CDR3: CASSPDRGGSADTQYF. As DNA, the CDR3 is TGTGCCAGCAGCCCCGATCGGGGCGGGAGTGCGGATACGCAGTATTTT.

The CDR3 sequence is CASSVSRERTDTQYF. For the CDR3, the DNA is TGTGCCAGCAGCGTATCCCGGGAACGGACAGATACGCAGTATTTT. This chain connects TRBV9 to TRBJ2-3, with TRBD2 as a possible D gene (5 bases). Germline lookup yields CDR1 SGDLS and CDR2 YYNGEE. The CDR3 loop spans 15 amino acids. The V end was cut by 1 base, the J end by 3 bases, with 12 bases between.

The chain has TRBV5-5 and TRBJ1-6; the D is unclear. Trimming cost V 4 bases and J 2 bases, with 13 bases left between them. The CDR3 totals 16 residues. Germline V gene sequence: CDR1 SGHKS, CDR2 YYEKEE (reference sequence). DNA of the CDR3: TGTGCCAGCAGCCCCCTAGCGCAGGCCTATAATTCACCCCTCCACTTT. Amino acids: CASSPLAQAYNSPLHF.